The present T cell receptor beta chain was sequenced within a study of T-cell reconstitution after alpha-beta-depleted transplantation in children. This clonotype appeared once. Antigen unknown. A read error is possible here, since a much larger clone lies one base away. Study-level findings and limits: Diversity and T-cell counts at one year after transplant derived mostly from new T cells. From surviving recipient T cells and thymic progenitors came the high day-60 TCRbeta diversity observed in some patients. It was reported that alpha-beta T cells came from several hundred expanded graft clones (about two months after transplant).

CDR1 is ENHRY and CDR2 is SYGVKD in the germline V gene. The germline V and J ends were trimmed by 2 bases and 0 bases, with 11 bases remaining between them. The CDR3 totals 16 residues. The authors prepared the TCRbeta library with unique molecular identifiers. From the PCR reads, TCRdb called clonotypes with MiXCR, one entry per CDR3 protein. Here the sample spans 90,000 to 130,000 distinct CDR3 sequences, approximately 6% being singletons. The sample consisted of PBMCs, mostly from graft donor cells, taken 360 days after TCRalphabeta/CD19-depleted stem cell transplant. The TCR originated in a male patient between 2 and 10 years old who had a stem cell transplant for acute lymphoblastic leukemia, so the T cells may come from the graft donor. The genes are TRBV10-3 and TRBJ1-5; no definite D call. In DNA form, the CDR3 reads TGTGCCATCAGTGAGGGGAACCAGTTTAGCAATCAGCCCCAGCATTTT. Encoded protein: CAISEGNQFSNQPQHF.